This T cell receptor (beta chain) is from a study of OX40 agonist ivuxolimab in advanced cancers. Clones were sequenced by immunoSEQ multiplex PCR, and TCRdb holds only the in-frame ones, with some missing. There are about 28,000 clones in the sample; around 85% occur only once, and 25% to 30% lies in the top ten. This CDR3 comprises 15 residues. The V gene lost 1 base and the J gene lost 2 bases, with 12 bases spanning the gap. The germline V gene encodes CDR1 WNHNN and CDR2 SYGVQD (reference sequence). The clonotype originates from an adult with an advanced solid tumor such as melanoma, head and neck, liver or kidney cancer. The chain is built from TRBV10-1 and TRBJ2-7; perhaps TRBD2 as D (6 bases). Sample: CD4+ or CD8+ T cells sorted from blood, taken in a trial of the OX40 agonist ivuxolimab. The CDR3, as DNA: TGCGCCAGCAGTGAGTTGAGGGAGGAGACCTACGAGCAGTACTTC. Protein: CASSELREETYEQYF.